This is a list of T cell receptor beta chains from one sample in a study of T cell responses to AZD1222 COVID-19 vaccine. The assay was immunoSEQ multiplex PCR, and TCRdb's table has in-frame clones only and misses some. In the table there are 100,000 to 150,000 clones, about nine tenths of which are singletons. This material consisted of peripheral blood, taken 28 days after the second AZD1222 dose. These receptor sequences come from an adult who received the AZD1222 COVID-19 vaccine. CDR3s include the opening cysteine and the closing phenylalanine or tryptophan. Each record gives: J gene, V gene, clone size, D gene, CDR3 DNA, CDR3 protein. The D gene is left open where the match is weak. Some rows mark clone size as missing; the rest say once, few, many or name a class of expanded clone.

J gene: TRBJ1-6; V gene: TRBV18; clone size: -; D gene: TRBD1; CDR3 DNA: TGTGCCAGCTCACCTGGCAGGGGGAATTCACCCCTCCACTTT; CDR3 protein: CASSPGRGNSPLHF
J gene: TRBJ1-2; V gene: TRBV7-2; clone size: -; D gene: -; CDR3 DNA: TGTGCCAGCAGCCCCGACCAGAGGGGTGCCTATGGCTACACCTTC; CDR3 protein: CASSPDQRGAYGYTF
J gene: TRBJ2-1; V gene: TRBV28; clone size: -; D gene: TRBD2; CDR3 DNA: TGTGCCAGCAGGGGGAGGAGTAGCGGGATTGACAATGAGCAGTTCTTC; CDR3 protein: CASRGRSSGIDNEQFF
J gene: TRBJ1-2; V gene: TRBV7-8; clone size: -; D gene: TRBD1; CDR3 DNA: TGTGCCAGCAGACCCCGGGACAGGGGGCAGGATGGCTACACCTTC; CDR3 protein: CASRPRDRGQDGYTF
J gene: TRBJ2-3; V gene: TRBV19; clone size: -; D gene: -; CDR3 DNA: TGTGCCAGTAGTATTAGGAGCGGAAGCACAGATACGCAGTATTTT; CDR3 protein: CASSIRSGSTDTQYF
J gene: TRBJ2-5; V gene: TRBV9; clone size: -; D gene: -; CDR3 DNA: TGTGCCAGCAGCGTCTCGGGCGGGGCCCAAGAGACCCAGTACTTC; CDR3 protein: CASSVSGGAQETQYF
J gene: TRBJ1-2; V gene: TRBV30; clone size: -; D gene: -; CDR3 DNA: TGTGCCTGGAGTGTGGTTAATCGGAACTATGGCTACACCTTC; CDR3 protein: CAWSVVNRNYGYTF
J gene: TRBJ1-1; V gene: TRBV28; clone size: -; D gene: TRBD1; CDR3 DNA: TGTGCCAGCAGTCCTCACAGGGGGGTAGACACTGAAACTTTCTTT; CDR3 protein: CASSPHRGVDTETFF
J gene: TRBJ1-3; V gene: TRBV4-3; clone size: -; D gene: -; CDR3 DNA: TGCGCCAGCAGCCCAATCCGGCAGGCCTCGATCTCTGGAAACACCATATATTTT; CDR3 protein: CASSPIRQASISGNTIYF
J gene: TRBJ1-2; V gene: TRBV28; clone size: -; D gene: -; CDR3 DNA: TGTGCCAGCCGCAAAGGGGGGCCCCCCTATGGCTACACCTTC; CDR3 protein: CASRKGGPPYGYTF
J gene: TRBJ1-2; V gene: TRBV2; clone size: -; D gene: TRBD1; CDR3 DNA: TGTGCCAGCAGTGAAGCGTGGCAGGGGGCGCGGGGCTACACCTTC; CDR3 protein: CASSEAWQGARGYTF
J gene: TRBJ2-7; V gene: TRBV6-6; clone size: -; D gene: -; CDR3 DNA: TGTGCCAGCAGTATGGCGGAAGTTAGCTCCTACGAGCAGTACTTC; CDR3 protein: CASSMAEVSSYEQYF
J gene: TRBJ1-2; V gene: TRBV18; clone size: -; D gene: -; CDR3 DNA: TGTGCCAGCTCACCACCGGCGGGGCCTGGCTACACCTTC; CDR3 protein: CASSPPAGPGYTF
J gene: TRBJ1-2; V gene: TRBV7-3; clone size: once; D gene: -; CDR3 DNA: TGTGCCAGCAGCGCCACCCCGGGACCCCAAAGGTTTAAGGATGGCTACACCTTC; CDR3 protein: CASSATPGPQRFKDGYTF
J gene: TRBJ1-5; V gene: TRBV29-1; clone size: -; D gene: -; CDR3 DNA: TGCAGCGGCAAATTGGGAGATCAGCCCCAGCATTTT; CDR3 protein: CSGKLGDQPQHF
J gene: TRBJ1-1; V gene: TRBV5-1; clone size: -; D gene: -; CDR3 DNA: TGCGCCAGCAGCTTGTATAGTGGCCGAGGAAGTGGAGCTTTCTTT; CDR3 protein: CASSLYSGRGSGAFF
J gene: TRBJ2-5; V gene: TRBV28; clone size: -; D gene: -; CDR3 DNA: TGTGCCAGCAGTGAGGGGTCGGGGACCCAGTACTTC; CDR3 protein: CASSEGSGTQYF
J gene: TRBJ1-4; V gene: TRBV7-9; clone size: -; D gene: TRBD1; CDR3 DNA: TGTGCCAGCAGCTTAGCTGACAGGGGAGGGGAAAAACTGTTTTTT; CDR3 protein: CASSLADRGGEKLFF
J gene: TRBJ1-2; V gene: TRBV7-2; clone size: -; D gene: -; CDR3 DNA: TGTGCCAGCAGCATAAACACCGACGCGGGTCCGATCTATGGCTACACCTTC; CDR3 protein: CASSINTDAGPIYGYTF
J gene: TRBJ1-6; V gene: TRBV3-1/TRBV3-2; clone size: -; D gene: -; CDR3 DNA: TGTGCCAGCAGCCAAGGGGGTGATTCACCCCTCCACTTT; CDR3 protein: CASSQGGDSPLHF
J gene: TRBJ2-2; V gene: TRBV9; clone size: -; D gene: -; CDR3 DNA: TGTGCCAGCAGCCAGGGACCGAACACCGGGGAGCTGTTTTTT; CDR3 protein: CASSQGPNTGELFF
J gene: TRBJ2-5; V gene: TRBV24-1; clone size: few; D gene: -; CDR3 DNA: TGTGCCACCAGTGGTTCGACGTACCAAGAGACCCAGTACTTC; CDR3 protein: CATSGSTYQETQYF
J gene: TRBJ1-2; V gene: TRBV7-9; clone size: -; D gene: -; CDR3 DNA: TGTGCCAGCAGCCAGCCCTACTATGGCTACACCTTC; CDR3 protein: CASSQPYYGYTF
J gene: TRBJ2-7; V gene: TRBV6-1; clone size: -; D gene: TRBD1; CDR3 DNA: TGTGCCAGCAGTGAGACAGGGGACTCCTACGAGCAGTACTTC; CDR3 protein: CASSETGDSYEQYF
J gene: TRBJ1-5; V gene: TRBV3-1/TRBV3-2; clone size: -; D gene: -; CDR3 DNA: TGTGCCAGCAGCCAAGATCGAAGGGCAGGCCCCATGGAGCAGCCCCAGCATTTT; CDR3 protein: CASSQDRRAGPMEQPQHF
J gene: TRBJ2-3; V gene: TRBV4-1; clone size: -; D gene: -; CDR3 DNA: TGCGCCAGCAGCCAAGAGGGCGGGGGCGGAACAGATACGCAGTATTTT; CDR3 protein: CASSQEGGGGTDTQYF
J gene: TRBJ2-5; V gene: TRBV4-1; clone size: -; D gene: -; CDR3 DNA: TGCGCCAGCAGCCAGAGCAGGGCCGTCCAAGAGACCCAGTACTTC; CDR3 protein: CASSQSRAVQETQYF
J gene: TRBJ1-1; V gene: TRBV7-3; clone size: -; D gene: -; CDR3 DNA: TGTGCCAGCAGCTTAAATAGGATGAACACTGAAGCTTTCTTT; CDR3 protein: CASSLNRMNTEAFF
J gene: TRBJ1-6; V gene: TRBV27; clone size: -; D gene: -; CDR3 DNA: TGTGCCAGCAGTTTATCGACGGGCAATTCACCCCTCCACTTT; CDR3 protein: CASSLSTGNSPLHF
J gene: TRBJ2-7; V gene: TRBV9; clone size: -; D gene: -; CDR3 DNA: TGTGCCAGCAGCGCACAGGTGGGTACCCACGAGCAGTACTTC; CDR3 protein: CASSAQVGTHEQYF
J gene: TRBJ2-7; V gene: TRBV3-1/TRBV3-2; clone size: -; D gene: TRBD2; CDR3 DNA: TGTGCCAGCAGCCAAGTTAGCGGGAGTGGCGAGCAGTACTTC; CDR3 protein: CASSQVSGSGEQYF
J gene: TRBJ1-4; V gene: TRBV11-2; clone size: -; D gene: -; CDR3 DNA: TGTGCCAGCAGCTTATACCCCTCGGCTAGGCCTAATGAAAAACTGTTTTTT; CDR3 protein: CASSLYPSARPNEKLFF
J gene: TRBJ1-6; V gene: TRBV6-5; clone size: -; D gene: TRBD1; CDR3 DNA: TGTGCCAGCAGTTACTCAATGGGACAGGGTAACTCACCCCTCCACTTT; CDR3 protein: CASSYSMGQGNSPLHF
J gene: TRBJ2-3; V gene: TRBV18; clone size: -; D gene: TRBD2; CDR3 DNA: TGTGCCAGCTCACGTAAGGGGACTAGCGGTACAGATACGCAGTATTTT; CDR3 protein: CASSRKGTSGTDTQYF
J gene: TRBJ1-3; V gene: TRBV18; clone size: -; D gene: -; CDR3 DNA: TGTGCCAGCTCACTTTCGGGGGAAGGAGGAAACACCATATATTTT; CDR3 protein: CASSLSGEGGNTIYF
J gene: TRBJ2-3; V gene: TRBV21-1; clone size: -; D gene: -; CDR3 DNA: TGTGCCAGCAGCAAAGGATTACAGGGGGCTAGCACAGATACGCAGTATTTT; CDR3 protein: CASSKGLQGASTDTQYF
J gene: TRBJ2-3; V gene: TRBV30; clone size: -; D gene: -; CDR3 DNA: TGTGCCTGGAGTGGGACGGATACGCAGTATTTT; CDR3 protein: CAWSGTDTQYF
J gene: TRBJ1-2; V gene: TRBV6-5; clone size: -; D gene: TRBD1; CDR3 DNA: TGTGCCAGCAGTTACTCGGCGGGGACAGGGGGCAATGGCTACACCTTC; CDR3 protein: CASSYSAGTGGNGYTF
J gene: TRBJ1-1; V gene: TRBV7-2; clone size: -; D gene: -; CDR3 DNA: TGTGCCAGCAGCTTAGCCAGCAATATGAACACTGAAGCTTTCTTT; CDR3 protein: CASSLASNMNTEAFF
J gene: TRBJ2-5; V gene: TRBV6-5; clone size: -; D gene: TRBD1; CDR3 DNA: TGTGCCAGCAGCAAGGGACAGGGCAGGAGAGAGACCCAGTACTTC; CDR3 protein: CASSKGQGRRETQYF
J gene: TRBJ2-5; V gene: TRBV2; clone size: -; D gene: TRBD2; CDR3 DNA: TGTGCCAGCAGTGAAGCTCGGACTAGCGTACAAGAGACCCAGTACTTC; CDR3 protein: CASSEARTSVQETQYF
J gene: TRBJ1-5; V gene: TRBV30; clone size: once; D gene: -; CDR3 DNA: TGTGCCTGGATGGGAAACCAGCCCCAGCATTTT; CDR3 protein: CAWMGNQPQHF
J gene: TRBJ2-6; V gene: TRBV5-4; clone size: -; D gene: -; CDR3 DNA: TGTGCCAGCACCTCCTCCGGCGGAGGGGCCAACGTCCTGACTTTC; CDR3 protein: CASTSSGGGANVLTF
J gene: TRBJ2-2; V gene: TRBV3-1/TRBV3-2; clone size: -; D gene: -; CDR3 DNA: TGTGCCAGCAGCCTAAACACCGGGGAGCTGTTTTTT; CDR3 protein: CASSLNTGELFF
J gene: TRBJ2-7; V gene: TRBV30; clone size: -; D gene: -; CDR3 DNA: TGTGCCTGGAGGGCCACATCCCACCCGCCCTACGAGCAGTACTTC; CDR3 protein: CAWRATSHPPYEQYF
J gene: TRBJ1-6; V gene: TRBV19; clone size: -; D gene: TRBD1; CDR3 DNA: TGTGCCAGTAGTAAAAGGACAGGGGAGAATTCACCCCTCCACTTT; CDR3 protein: CASSKRTGENSPLHF
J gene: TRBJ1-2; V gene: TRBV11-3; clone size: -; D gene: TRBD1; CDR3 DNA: TGTGCCAGCAGCTTAGATCACAGACAGGGGGGCTACACCTTC; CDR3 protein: CASSLDHRQGGYTF
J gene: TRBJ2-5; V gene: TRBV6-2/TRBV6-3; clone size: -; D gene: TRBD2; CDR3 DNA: TGTGCCAGCAGCGGACTAGCAGTTACGGAAGAGACCCAGTACTTC; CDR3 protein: CASSGLAVTEETQYF
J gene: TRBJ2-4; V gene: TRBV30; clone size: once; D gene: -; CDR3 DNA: TGTGCCTGGAGTGTAGCCGTAGGACCGGACATTCAGTACTTC; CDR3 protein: CAWSVAVGPDIQYF
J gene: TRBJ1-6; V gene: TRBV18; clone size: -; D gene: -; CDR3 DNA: TGTGCCAGCTCACCAGTAGGTAACGCAGCCGCACTAGGTTCACCCCTCCACTTT; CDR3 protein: CASSPVGNAAALGSPLHF
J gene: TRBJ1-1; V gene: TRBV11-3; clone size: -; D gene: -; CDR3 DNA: TGTGCCAGCAGCTTCGTCCGAGGGGGCACTGAAGCTTTCTTT; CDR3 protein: CASSFVRGGTEAFF
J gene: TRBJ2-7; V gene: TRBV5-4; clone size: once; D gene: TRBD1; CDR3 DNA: TGTGCCAGCAGCTTGGGACAGGGCCCTTCCTACGAGCAGTACTTC; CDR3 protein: CASSLGQGPSYEQYF
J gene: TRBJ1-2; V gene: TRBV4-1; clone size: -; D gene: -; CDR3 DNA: TGCGCCAGCAGCCAAGATGGGGGGGACTATGGCTACACCTTC; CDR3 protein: CASSQDGGDYGYTF
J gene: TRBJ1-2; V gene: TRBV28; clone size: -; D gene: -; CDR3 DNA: TGTGCCAGCAGGAGGATTAACTATGGCTACACCTTC; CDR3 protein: CASRRINYGYTF
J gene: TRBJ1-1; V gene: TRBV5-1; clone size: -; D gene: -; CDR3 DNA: TGCGCCAGCAGCCCCCTGGGGAAAAAGGCTGAAGCTTTCTTT; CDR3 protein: CASSPLGKKAEAFF
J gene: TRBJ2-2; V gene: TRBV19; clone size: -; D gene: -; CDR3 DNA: TGTGCCAGTAGTCCACGGGCAGGCACCGGGGAGCTGTTTTTT; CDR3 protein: CASSPRAGTGELFF
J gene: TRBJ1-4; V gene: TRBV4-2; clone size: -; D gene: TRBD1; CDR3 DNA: TGTGCCAGCAGCCAAGATCCCCCCCGGACAGGGATTAATGAAAAACTGTTTTTT; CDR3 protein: CASSQDPPRTGINEKLFF
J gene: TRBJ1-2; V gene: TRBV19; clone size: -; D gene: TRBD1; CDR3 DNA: TGTGCCAGTAGTATAGAAGCAGGGGGCCCCATAGGAGGCTACACCTTC; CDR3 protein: CASSIEAGGPIGGYTF
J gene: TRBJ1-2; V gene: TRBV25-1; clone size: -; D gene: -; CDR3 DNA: TGTGCCAGCAGTGAAGGGGGGGCCCATGGCTACACCTTC; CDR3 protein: CASSEGGAHGYTF
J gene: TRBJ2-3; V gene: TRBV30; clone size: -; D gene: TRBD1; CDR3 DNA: TGTGCCTGGGGACCGGGGACAGGGGGGGCCCCAGATACGCAGTATTTT; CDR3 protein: CAWGPGTGGAPDTQYF